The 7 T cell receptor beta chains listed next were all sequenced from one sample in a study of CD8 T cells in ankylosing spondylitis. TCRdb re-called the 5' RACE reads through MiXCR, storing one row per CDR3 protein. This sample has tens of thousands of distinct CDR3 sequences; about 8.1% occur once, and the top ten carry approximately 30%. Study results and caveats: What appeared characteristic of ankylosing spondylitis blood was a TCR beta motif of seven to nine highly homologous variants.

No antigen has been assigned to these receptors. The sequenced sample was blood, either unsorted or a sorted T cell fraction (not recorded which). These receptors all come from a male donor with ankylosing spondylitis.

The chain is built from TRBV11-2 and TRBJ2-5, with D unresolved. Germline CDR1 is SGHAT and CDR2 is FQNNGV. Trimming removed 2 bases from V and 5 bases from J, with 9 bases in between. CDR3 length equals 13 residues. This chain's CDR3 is CASSLFAVETQYF. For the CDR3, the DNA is TGTGCCAGCAGCTTATTCGCTGTGGAGACCCAGTACTTC.

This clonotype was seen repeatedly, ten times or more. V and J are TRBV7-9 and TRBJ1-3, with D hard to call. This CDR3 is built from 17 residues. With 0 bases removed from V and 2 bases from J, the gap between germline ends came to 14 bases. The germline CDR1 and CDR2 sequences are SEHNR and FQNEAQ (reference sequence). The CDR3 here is CASSLAQWGTAGNTIYF. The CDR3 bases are TGTGCCAGCAGCTTAGCGCAATGGGGAACGGCTGGAAACACCATATATTTT.

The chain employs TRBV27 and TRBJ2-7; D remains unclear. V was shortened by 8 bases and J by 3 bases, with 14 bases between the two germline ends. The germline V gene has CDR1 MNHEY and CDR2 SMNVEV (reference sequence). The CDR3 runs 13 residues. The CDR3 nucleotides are TGTGCCAGCGGCCGTTCGGGCAGCTACGAGCAGTACGTC. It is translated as CASGRSGSYEQYV.

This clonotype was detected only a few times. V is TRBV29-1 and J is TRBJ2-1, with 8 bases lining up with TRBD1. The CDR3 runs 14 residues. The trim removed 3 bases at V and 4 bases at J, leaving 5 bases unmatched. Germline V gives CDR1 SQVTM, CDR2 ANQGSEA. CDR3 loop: CSVEAGGWYNEQFF. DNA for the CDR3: TGCAGCGTTGAGGCAGGGGGCTGGTACAATGAGCAGTTCTTC.

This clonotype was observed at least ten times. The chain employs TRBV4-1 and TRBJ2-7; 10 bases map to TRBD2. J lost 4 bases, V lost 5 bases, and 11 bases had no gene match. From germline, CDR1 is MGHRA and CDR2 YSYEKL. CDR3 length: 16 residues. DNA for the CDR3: TGCGCCAGCAGCTTTTTAGCGGGACTAGCGAGTTACGAGCAGTACTTC. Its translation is CASSFLAGLASYEQYF.

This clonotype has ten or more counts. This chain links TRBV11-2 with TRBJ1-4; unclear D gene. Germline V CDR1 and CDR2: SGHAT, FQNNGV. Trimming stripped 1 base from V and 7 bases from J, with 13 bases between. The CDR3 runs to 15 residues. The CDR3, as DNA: TGTGCCAGCAGCTTAGGGGCCACCTCAGGTGAAAAACTGTTTTTT. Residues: CASSLGATSGEKLFF.

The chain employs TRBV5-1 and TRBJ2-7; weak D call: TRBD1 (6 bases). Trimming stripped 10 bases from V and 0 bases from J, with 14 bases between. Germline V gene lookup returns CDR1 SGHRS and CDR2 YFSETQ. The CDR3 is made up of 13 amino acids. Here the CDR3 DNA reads TGCGCCGTTATACCAGGGGCCTCCTACGAGCAGTACGTC. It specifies CAVIPGASYEQYV.